This T cell receptor (beta chain) stems from a study of blood T cell repertoires in COVID-19. Across the whole study: Samples taken during acute and convalescent COVID-19 were collected in the United States, Italy and Spain. The analysed material was cDNA or gDNA that came from T cells, B-cell-depleted T cells, or PBMCs.

V dropped 0 bases and J dropped 4; count of bases not matched to a gene: 5. The CDR3 consists of 15 residues. Germline CDR1 reads ENHRY; CDR2 reads SYGVKD. In the source study's methods: Amplification of reference gene primers provided the estimated nucleated cell counts. Data came from immunoSEQ multiplex PCR; TCRdb stores just in-frame clones and leaves some out. The DNA was the basis for D and trimming; V, J and clone size are from that table. The profile covers about 72,000 clones, with 85% to 90% appearing a single time and roughly 11% taken by the ten largest. This clone showed up just a few times.

V and J are TRBV10-3 and TRBJ1-2, with 7 bases matching TRBD1. The clonotype was recovered from a man aged 65 to 79 with active or convalescent COVID-19. The sample was peripheral blood. The CDR3 coding sequence is TGTGCCATCAGTGAGTCGAGGGGGCAGAGCTATGGCTACACCTTC. Translation gives CAISESRGQSYGYTF.